This TCR beta chain was retrieved from a study of shared clonotypes between healthy human individuals. At the level of the study: For every donor, three CD4 naive, three CD4 memory, two CD8 naive and one CD8 memory plates were used.

A remark on this clone: The antigen is not known.

Naive CD8 cells comprised CD45RO-negative, CCR7-positively selected cells, excluding terminally differentiated effector memory CD45RA+ cells. Donors, healthy HIV-negative adults, lacked recent acute infections or vaccinations. Repertoires were generated with immunoSEQ multiplex PCR, while TCRdb's copy carries only in-frame clones and drops some. The repertoire holds hundreds of thousands of clones, with around 96% as singletons. Broader study findings: Several donors held approximately 4.5% of naive CD4 clonotypes in common.

CDR3 size: 15 residues. V dropped 4 bases and J dropped 8; count of bases not matched to a gene: 13. Germline assignment: CDR1 MGHRA and CDR2 YSYEKL. The chain is built from TRBV4-1 and TRBJ1-2; 7 positions match TRBD1. The TCR originated in a man aged 30 to 45 in good health. Sequenced sample: naive CD8+ T cells sorted from blood. The CDR3 region is CASSLLRGGARGYTF. The CDR3 DNA sequence: TGCGCCAGCAGCCTCCTGAGAGGGGGCGCGAGGGGCTACACCTTC.